The rows below give T cell receptor beta chains drawn from one sample of a study of cytomegalovirus exposure and HLA in healthy donors. Sequencing was performed with immunoSEQ multiplex PCR; in TCRdb, only in-frame clones are kept and a portion is missing. The table includes about 130,000 clones, 72% detected once. Sequenced input: PBMCs. The receptors come from a man aged 30-40 years in good health and CMV-seronegative. CDR3s include the opening cysteine and the closing phenylalanine or tryptophan. D genes are given only for firm matches. A row's size may be missing; if present it is once, few, many or a size class.

TGTGCCAGCAGAGAGGACTATCCCCCAGATACGCAGTATTTT,CASREDYPPDTQYF,.,TRBJ2-3,.,TRBV2
TGTGCCAGCAGCTTTAGACAGGGCGAGGATGAGCAGTTCTTC,CASSFRQGEDEQFF,TRBD1,TRBJ2-1,once,TRBV7-2
TGTGCCAGCAGCTATTCCGGGGGGCTGGAGACCCAGTACTTC,CASSYSGGLETQYF,.,TRBJ2-5,.,TRBV27
TGTGCCAGCAGCTTCCCCATGGCGGTAAATGAAAAACTGTTTTTT,CASSFPMAVNEKLFF,.,TRBJ1-4,.,TRBV7-9
TGTGCCAGCAGCGGCCCAAGGGTGGCTCGCGGGGAGACCCAGTACTTC,CASSGPRVARGETQYF,.,TRBJ2-5,.,TRBV5-4
TGTGCCAGCAGCACGAACCCGGCGGTTGGAGCCTACGAGCAGTACTTC,CASSTNPAVGAYEQYF,.,TRBJ2-7,.,TRBV5-4
TGTGCCAGCAGCTTAAGTGAGCGCACTGAAGCTTTCTTT,CASSLSERTEAFF,.,TRBJ1-1,few,TRBV7-9
TGTGCCAGCAGCCATATCCCAGGGGCAGTCAATCAGCCCCAGCATTTT,CASSHIPGAVNQPQHF,.,TRBJ1-5,.,TRBV7-8
TGTGCCAGCAACGTAGGGGCTGCGTGGAACACCGGGGAGCTGTTTTTT,CASNVGAAWNTGELFF,.,TRBJ2-2,.,TRBV9
TGTGCCAGCAGCGTAGTTAGCAGGCAGTACTTC,CASSVVSRQYF,.,TRBJ2-7,.,TRBV9
TGCGCCAGCAGGGTGGCTCAGGACACAGATACGCAGTATTTT,CASRVAQDTDTQYF,.,TRBJ2-3,once,TRBV5-1
TGTGCCAGCAGCTTGGTAGCGGAGACCCAGTACTTC,CASSLVAETQYF,.,TRBJ2-5,few,TRBV5-6
TGTGCCGCTCAGGTTCAGGGGGCAGGGATATATGAGCAGTTCTTC,CAAQVQGAGIYEQFF,TRBD1,TRBJ2-1,.,TRBV2